Sequencing of this T cell receptor (beta chain) was carried out in a study of T cell responses to AZD1222 COVID-19 vaccine. Trimming removed 0 bases from V and 4 bases from J, with 18 bases in between. This CDR3 comprises 17 residues. The germline CDR1 and CDR2 sequences are LGHNA and YSLEER. Study-wide points: Unmutated variant regions are reportedly the target of nearly half of TCRs that are spike-specific.

In regard to this clone: The antigen remains unidentified.

Method: immunoSEQ multiplex PCR; TCRdb's copy keeps in-frame clones and lacks some. The table records 150,000 to 200,000 clones, around 90% of them present only once. This material consisted of peripheral blood, taken 28 days after the second AZD1222 dose. The chain uses TRBV4-3 and TRBJ1-2, with D tentatively TRBD1 (5 bases). The receptor comes from an adult who received the AZD1222 COVID-19 vaccine. The CDR3 sequence is CASSQDMPPGLRYGYTF. CDR3 nucleotide sequence: TGCGCCAGCAGCCAAGATATGCCTCCGGGACTGCGCTATGGCTACACCTTC.